This entry features one T cell receptor (beta chain) sequence. These data are taken from a study of blood T cell repertoires in COVID-19. Study as a whole: Nucleic acid was either cDNA or gDNA, and it came from T cells, B-cell-depleted T cells, or PBMCs.

The germline gives CDR1 LNHNV, CDR2 YYDKDF (reference sequence). The CDR3 length is 15 residues. Trimming cost V 0 bases and J 5 bases, with 10 bases left between them. The authors' processing: Reference gene primer amplification gave nucleated cell count estimates. Here immunoSEQ multiplex PCR was the method, and the copy in TCRdb shows in-frame clones only, minus some. The V and J calls and clone size come from that table; D and trimming were worked out from the DNA. The sample lists tens of thousands of clones, around 72% occurring once. Material: peripheral blood. The clonotype originates from a woman aged 55 to 70 in a cohort sampled during active or convalescent COVID-19. The chain is built from TRBV15 and TRBJ2-2; tentative D call: TRBD2 (6 bases). As DNA, the CDR3 is TGTGCCACCAGCAGAGACCACCGGGGGACCGGGGAGCTGTTTTTT. Its protein product is CATSRDHRGTGELFF.